This T cell receptor (beta chain) appears in the sequencing data of a study of T cell clonality in common variable immunodeficiency. Findings and caveats of the study: Common variable immunodeficiency TCR beta sequences reportedly had fewer deletions and N-nucleotide insertions. Links between repertoire features and CVID complications were heterogeneity-limited.

Points on this clone: Its specificity is unknown.

Most patients and controls had Caucasian heritage. Replacement immunoglobulin had been given to every CVID subject for at least one year. The data were produced by immunoSEQ multiplex PCR, yet TCRdb's version contains in-frame clones alone and is incomplete. Recorded here are roughly 25,000 clones, none singletons. The sequence was obtained from a human donor with common variable immunodeficiency. Sequencing was done on a sample of peripheral blood mononuclear cells.

The CDR3 DNA, read in part, is TGCGCCAGCAGCCCCGACCCAGGGGGAATAATTGGGGAG. It specifies CASSPDPGGIIGE. The whole CDR3 protein is CASSPDPGGIIGELFF. The chain has TRBV5-1 and TRBJ2-2, with 7 bases identical to TRBD1. The read halts 3 residues ahead of the CDR3 end, with the missing end drawn from the germline J gene. There are 16 residues in the CDR3. J gave up 8 bases and V 4 bases, and 14 bases lay outside the gene matches. The germline CDR1 and CDR2 sequences are SGHRS and YFSETQ.